This paragraph covers one T cell receptor (beta chain) sequence. Its antigen is undetermined. PCR involved 60 Vbeta and 13 Jbeta primers. This table comes from immunoSEQ multiplex PCR, and its TCRdb copy is limited to in-frame clones, with some not included. The sample gives approximately 150,000 clones, around 75% of which show up once; around 4.9% is in the top ten. CDR1 SGHTA and CDR2 FQGTGA come from the germline V gene. The V gene lost 6 bases and the J gene lost 6 bases, with 21 bases spanning the gap. The CDR3 totals 16 residues. This sample was included in a study of cytomegalovirus exposure and HLA in healthy donors. Study at large: Sequencing of 150 million to 200 million T cells in an earlier analysis found about 120 million unique TCR beta sequences. Overall study results and limits: Follow-up analysis seemed to connect common viral pathogens with several of the most significant clusters identified. A previous analysis found most TCR beta V segments productive roughly 87% or roughly 30% of the time. Among donors in an Asian-associated ancestry cluster, a later analysis reportedly found fewer N-insertions than the roughly 700-donor mean.

V and J are TRBV7-3 and TRBJ2-1; D possibly corresponds to TRBD1 (6 bases). Sequencing was carried out using PBMCs. The source is a male donor in good health and CMV-seronegative. DNA for the CDR3: TGTGCCAGCAGGCCGCCGACCACCGAGGGGGTCAATGAGCAGTTCTTC. This codes for CASRPPTTEGVNEQFF.